This section outlines one TCR beta chain sequence together with its context. Its antigen is unidentified. Repertoires were generated with immunoSEQ multiplex PCR, while TCRdb's copy carries only in-frame clones and drops some. Here the sample spans about 31,000 clones, approximately 78% being singletons. The entry originates in a study of T cells in narcolepsy. With 4 bases removed from V and 5 bases from J, the gap between germline ends came to 29 bases. Germline V CDR1 and CDR2: SGHRS, YFSETQ. This CDR3 is built from 19 residues. Study findings and constraints: Autoreactive HCRT-specific and TRIB2-specific clonotypes were marked in same-patient CSF-versus-blood CD4+ comparisons.

This rearrangement joins TRBV5-1 to TRBJ2-3, with no clear D. The sequencing input was CD45RA- memory CD4+ T cells from PBMCs. The TCR sequence derives from a human donor with narcolepsy. CDR3 sequence reads: CASSPSLGGPTFLKDTQYF. The CDR3 nucleotides are TGCGCCAGCAGCCCCTCCCTTGGCGGCCCCACTTTCTTGAAAGATACGCAGTATTTT.